This TCR beta chain was sequenced during a study of OX40 agonist ivuxolimab in advanced cancers. Points from the study as a whole: Compared with others, partial responders at 0.1-3.0 mg/kg displayed clonal expansion among the lowest.

Germline lookup yields CDR1 MDHEN and CDR2 SYDVKM. The ends lost 8 bases at V and 0 bases at J; junction bases unmatched: 6. The CDR3 runs 15 residues. The protocol was immunoSEQ multiplex PCR, while the TCRdb copy is restricted to in-frame clones and leaves out a portion. Among 50,000 or so clones listed, around 90% were seen once. To note about this clone: Antigen specificity is unknown.

This specimen consisted of CD4+ or CD8+ T cells sorted from blood, obtained in a trial of the OX40 agonist ivuxolimab. This sequence was found in an adult with an advanced solid tumor such as melanoma, head and neck, liver or kidney cancer. V usage is TRBV28 and J usage is TRBJ1-2; 10 bases line up with TRBD1. The CDR3, as DNA: TGTGCCAGCGGTGGGACAGGGGACCCTAACTATGGCTACACCTTC. It specifies CASGGTGDPNYGYTF.